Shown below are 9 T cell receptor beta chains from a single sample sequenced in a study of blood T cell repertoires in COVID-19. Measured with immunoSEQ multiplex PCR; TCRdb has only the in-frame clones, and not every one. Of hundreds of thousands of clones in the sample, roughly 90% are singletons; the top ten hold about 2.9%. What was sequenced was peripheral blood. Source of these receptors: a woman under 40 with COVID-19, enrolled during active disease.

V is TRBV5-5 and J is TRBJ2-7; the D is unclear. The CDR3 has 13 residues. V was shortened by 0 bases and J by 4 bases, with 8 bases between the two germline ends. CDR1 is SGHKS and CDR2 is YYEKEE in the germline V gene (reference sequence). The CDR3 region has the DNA TGTGCCAGCAGCTTGGACAGACGATACGAGCAGTACGTC. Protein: CASSLDRRYEQYV.

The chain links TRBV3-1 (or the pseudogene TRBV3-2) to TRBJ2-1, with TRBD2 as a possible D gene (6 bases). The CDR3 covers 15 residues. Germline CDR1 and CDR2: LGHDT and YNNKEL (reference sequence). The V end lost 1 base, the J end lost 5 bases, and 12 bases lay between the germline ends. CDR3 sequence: CASSQGRGTHNEQFF. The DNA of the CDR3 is TGTGCCAGCAGCCAAGGGAGGGGCACCCACAATGAGCAGTTCTTC.

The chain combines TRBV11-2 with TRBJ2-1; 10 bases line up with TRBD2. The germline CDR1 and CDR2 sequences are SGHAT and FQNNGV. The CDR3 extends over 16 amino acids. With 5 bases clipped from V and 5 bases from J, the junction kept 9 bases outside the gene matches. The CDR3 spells CASSVISGRVNNEQFF. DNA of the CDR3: TGTGCCAGCAGCGTAATAAGCGGGAGGGTGAACAATGAGCAGTTCTTC.

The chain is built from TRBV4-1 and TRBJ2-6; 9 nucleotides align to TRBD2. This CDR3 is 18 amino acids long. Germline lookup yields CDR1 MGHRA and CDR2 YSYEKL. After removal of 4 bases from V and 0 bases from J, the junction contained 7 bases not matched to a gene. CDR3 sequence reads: CASSRPLAGLSGANVLTF. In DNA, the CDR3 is TGCGCCAGCAGCCGACCCCTAGCGGGGCTCTCTGGGGCCAACGTCCTGACTTTC.

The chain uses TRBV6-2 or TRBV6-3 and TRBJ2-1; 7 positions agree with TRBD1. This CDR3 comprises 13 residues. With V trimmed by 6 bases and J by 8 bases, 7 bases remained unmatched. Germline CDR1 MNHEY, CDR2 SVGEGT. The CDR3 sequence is CASSIRQGHEQFF. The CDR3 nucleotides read TGTGCCAGCAGCATCCGACAGGGCCATGAGCAGTTCTTC.

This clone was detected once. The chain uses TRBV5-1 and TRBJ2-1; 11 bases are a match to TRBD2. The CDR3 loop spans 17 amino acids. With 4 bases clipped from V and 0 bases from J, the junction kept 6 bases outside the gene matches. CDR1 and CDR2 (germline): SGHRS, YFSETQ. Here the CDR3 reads CASSTLAGGRSYNEQFF. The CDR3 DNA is TGCGCCAGCAGCACTCTAGCGGGGGGCCGCTCCTACAATGAGCAGTTCTTC.

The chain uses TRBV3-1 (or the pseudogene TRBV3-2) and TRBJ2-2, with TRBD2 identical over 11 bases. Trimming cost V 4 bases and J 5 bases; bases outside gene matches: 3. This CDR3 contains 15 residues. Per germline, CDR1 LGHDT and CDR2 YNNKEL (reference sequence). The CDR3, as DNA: TGTGCCAGCAGCCGGGCTAGCGGGGGGACCGGGGAGCTGTTTTTT. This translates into CASSRASGGTGELFF.

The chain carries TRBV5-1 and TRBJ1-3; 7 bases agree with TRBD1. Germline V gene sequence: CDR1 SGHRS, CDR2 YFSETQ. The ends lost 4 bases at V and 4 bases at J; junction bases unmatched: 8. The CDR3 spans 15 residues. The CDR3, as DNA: TGCGCCAGCAGCCTACCCACGGGACAGGGAAACACCATATATTTT. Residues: CASSLPTGQGNTIYF.

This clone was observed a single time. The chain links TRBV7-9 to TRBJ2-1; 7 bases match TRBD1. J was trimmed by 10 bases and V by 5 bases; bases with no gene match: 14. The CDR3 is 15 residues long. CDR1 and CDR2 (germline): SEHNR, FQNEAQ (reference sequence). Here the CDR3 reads CASSPQTGQPMEQFF. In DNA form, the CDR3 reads TGTGCCAGCAGCCCTCAAACGGGACAGCCAATGGAGCAGTTCTTC. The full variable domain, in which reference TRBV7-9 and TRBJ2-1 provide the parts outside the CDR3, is DTGVSQNPRHKITKRGQNVTFRCDPISEHNRLYWYRQTLGQGPEFLTYFQNEAQLEKSRLLSDRFSAERPKGSFSTLEIQRTEQGDSAMYLCASSPQTGQPMEQFFGPGTRLTVL.